This T cell receptor beta chain was obtained from a study of T cells in Graves' hyperthyroidism and ophthalmopathy (dated by TCRdb to about 2019). The study in broad terms: Peripheral blood samples were taken at initial diagnosis, before any treatment was given. The paper reports TCR Vbeta CDR3 sequencing of some 140 peripheral blood samples: over 40 ophthalmopathy, fewer than 85 hyperthyroidism and approximately 17 progressor patients. To identify distinguishing TCR V-J signatures, a discovery cohort of 90 to 100 patients was used, comprising 43 with Graves' ophthalmopathy and about 59 with stable Graves' hyperthyroidism. Once sampling was done, hyperthyroidism patients were given methimazole at a starting dose of 30 mg daily, whereas ophthalmopathy patients were given high-dose intravenous methylprednisolone. The study also compared thyroid tissue and blood T-cell repertoires from about six Graves' hyperthyroidism patients. Prospective prediction of ophthalmopathy was tested in an independent validation cohort of some 19 hyperthyroidism patients and around 16 patients who later progressed to ophthalmopathy. The approximately 100 discovery patients were divided at random into training and test sets in a 7:3 ratio. Findings and caveats that apply to the study as a whole: A 13 V-J signature model separated ophthalmopathy from stable hyperthyroidism, with roughly 88% sensitivity and 81.08% specificity in cross-validation and 80%/75% in testing. Most expanded thyroid clonotypes (frequency above 0.001) were also detected in blood, suggesting blood repertoires may reflect thyroid immune responses. In validation, the model predicted progression to ophthalmopathy with just under 71% sensitivity and less than 80% specificity, a median of approximately 6.7 months before onset. No statistical method was used to set the sample size in advance, and investigators knew the group allocation.

The TCR beta CDR3 regions were amplified from RNA transcripts. The first round of RT-PCR for the TCR CDR3 was performed with the HTBI primer set and the Qiagen OneStep RT-PCR kit. A second multiplex PCR round built the libraries, followed by size selection and purification. Sequencing of the libraries was done on an Illumina HiSeq2000 using paired-end 100 bp reads. Per the authors' processing: SOAPnuke was used to process the raw data, with reads discarded if the reads contained adapters or uncalled bases, had a mean Phred below 15, or lacked an exact constant-primer or identifier match. COPE v1.2.5 was used to merge high-quality paired reads, and clonotypes were defined as unique nucleotide sequences. MiTCR v1.1 was used to align clonotypes to the IMGT TRBV, TRBD and TRBJ reference segments. Only V-J combinations with frequency above 0.0001, covering approximately 99% of repertoires, were analysed. The TCS score was defined as F50 (clonal expansion) divided by E x V (chaos), with BLOSUM62-based TCRdist calculated between CDR3 peptides within each V-J. Welch's t-statistics and random forest reduced fewer than 550 V-J features to some 14, which were used in a naive Bayes classifier (R e1071). TCRdb trimmed the raw reads at Q25, called clones with MiXCR and kept productive beta chains. Rows merge per CDR3 protein into single entries with the most common DNA and genes. TCRdb's processing, not the study's, gives the V and J calls here. This sample lists about 360,000 distinct CDR3 sequences; 15% to 19% were detected once. Around a quarter of the sample belongs to the ten largest clones.

Hyperthyroidism patients were newly diagnosed, had a disease duration of under 2 months, and were aged 18 to 65 years. Patients with uncontrolled infections, other autoimmune diseases, pregnancy or lactation were excluded. Diagnoses were established on the basis of clinical symptoms, serum thyroxine and TRAb, thyroid ultrasound, and orbital computed tomography. Blood from progressor patients was drawn when they were first diagnosed with hyperthyroidism, before any ophthalmopathy symptoms appeared. PBMCs were isolated from roughly 10 ml of fresh peripheral blood by Ficoll-Paque density gradient centrifugation. Progressor patients were first diagnosed with Graves' hyperthyroidism and then developed ophthalmopathy during follow-up. Total RNA was extracted with Trizol reagent, and quality was checked on an Agilent 2100 Bioanalyzer. CDR1 and CDR2 (MNHEY, SVGEGT) derive from the germline V gene. Its CDR3 holds 13 amino acids, cysteine through phenylalanine. The retained sequence is limited to the CDR3, 39 bases, with the frame set at the first base. The germline ends are 8 bases apart after V is trimmed by 4 bases and J by 4 bases.

This clonotype was counted many times. The antigen it binds to is not known. Base-call qualities are not available, and no considerably larger clone is one nucleotide away. The TCR originated in a young woman with Graves' hyperthyroidism that later progressed to Graves' ophthalmopathy. The sequenced sample consisted of blood. The chain employs TRBV6-2 or TRBV6-3 and TRBJ2-1, with a tentative D gene TRBD2 over 5 matching bases. The encoded CDR3 is CASSSEAYNEQFF. The bases are TGTGCCAGCAGTTCGGAGGCGTACAATGAGCAGTTCTTC.